Given below is one T cell receptor beta chain in context. The antigen is unknown. The investigators collected lesional scalp punch biopsies and peripheral blood from alopecia areata patients. This entry belongs to a study of CD8+ T cells in alopecia areata. Study-level background: The drug, oral tofacitinib, was given to treated patients at 5 to 10 mg twice daily.

cDNA reverse transcribed from extracted RNA served as the sequencing template. Produced via immunoSEQ multiplex PCR; TCRdb's table is partial and in-frame only. Of approximately 140,000 clones listed, approximately 87% were seen once; the top ten hold over 13%. Regarding the study as a whole: An increase in clonality over normal scalp was evident in lesional scalp, especially alopecia totalis/universalis.

The sequence came from a human donor with alopecia areata. The sample here was CD8+ T cells sorted from blood, taken at week 0.

In DNA, the CDR3 is TGTGCCAGCACCCCTTGGGCAGGGGGCGCAGATACGCAGTATTTT. It codes for CASTPWAGGADTQYF. This rearrangement joins TRBV27 to TRBJ2-3, with 8 bases aligning to TRBD1. The CDR3 has 15 residues. V was pared by 7 bases and J by 4 bases, with 10 bases of the junction left unmatched. From germline, CDR1 is MNHEY and CDR2 SMNVEV (reference sequence).